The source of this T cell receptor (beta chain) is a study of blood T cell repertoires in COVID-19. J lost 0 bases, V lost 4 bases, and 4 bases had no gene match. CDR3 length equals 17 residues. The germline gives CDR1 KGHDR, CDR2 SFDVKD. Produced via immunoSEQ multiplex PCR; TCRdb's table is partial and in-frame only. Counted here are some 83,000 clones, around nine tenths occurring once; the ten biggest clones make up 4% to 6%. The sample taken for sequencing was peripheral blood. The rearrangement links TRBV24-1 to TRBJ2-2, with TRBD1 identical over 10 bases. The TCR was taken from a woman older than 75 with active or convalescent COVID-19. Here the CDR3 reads CATSDSGTGANTGELFF. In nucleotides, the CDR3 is TGTGCCACCAGTGACTCCGGGACAGGGGCGAACACCGGGGAGCTGTTTTTT.